Listed below are T cell receptor beta chains from one sample, sequenced in a study of T cell responses to AZD1222 COVID-19 vaccine. The table came from immunoSEQ multiplex PCR; TCRdb's copy has only in-frame clones and leaves some out. The data show approximately 67,000 clones, with 84% seen just once and about 20% held by the top ten. This specimen was peripheral blood, taken on day 0 of AZD1222 vaccination. The receptors originated from an adult in good health. CDR3s include the opening cysteine and the closing phenylalanine or tryptophan. A D gene is named only where the DNA matches it firmly. Some rows have no size entry. The others give once, few or many, or a class for an expanded clone.

CDR3nt | CDR3aa | v_gene | abundance | j_gene | d_gene
TGCGCCAGCAGCCAAGACAGGAACACTGAAGCTTTCTTT | CASSQDRNTEAFF | TRBV4-3 | medium-sized | TRBJ1-1 | -
TGCGCCAGCAGCTTGGCTGGACAGCTTTTGTCTGGGGCCAACGTCCTGACTTTC | CASSLAGQLLSGANVLTF | TRBV5-1 | - | TRBJ2-6 | -
TGTGCCAGTAGTACCCTAGCGGGGAACACCGGGGAGCTGTTTTTT | CASSTLAGNTGELFF | TRBV19 | - | TRBJ2-2 | TRBD2
TGCGCCAGCAGCTTGGACAGGGAGATATATGGCTACACCTTC | CASSLDREIYGYTF | TRBV5-1 | - | TRBJ1-2 | -
TGCGCCAGCAGCACGGGGACAGGAAATTACGAGCAGTACTTC | CASSTGTGNYEQYF | TRBV5-1 | - | TRBJ2-7 | TRBD1
TGTGCCAGCAAGAAGTTTGACTATGGCTACACCTTC | CASKKFDYGYTF | TRBV28 | - | TRBJ1-2 | -
TGTGCCAGCAGTTCGTTACCACCGGGACAGCGAGATGGCTACACCTTC | CASSSLPPGQRDGYTF | TRBV27 | - | TRBJ1-2 | TRBD1
TGTGCCAGCAGCTTGGGTCCAGGGGGGAACACTGAAGCTTTCTTT | CASSLGPGGNTEAFF | TRBV5-5 | - | TRBJ1-1 | TRBD1
TGCGCCAGCAGCCAAGATGCAGCGGGGCTGGTAGATACGCAGTATTTT | CASSQDAAGLVDTQYF | TRBV4-3 | - | TRBJ2-3 | TRBD2
TGTGCCAGCAGTTTATTTGGGACAGGGAACACAGATACGCAGTATTTT | CASSLFGTGNTDTQYF | TRBV28 | - | TRBJ2-3 | TRBD1
TGTGCCAGTAGTGAATACCTGGGGAGCAATCAGCCCCAGCATTTT | CASSEYLGSNQPQHF | TRBV19 | - | TRBJ1-5 | -
TGCGCCAGCAGCCCAAAACCGCCGTCCTCTGGAAACACCATATATTTT | CASSPKPPSSGNTIYF | TRBV4-3 | once | TRBJ1-3 | -
TGTGCCAGCAGCATACCGGGACCGGGTCCTTTGTCACCCCTCCACTTT | CASSIPGPGPLSPLHF | TRBV21-1 | - | TRBJ1-6 | -
TGTGCCACCAGTGATTTTGGAGCGGGTACTAGCACAGATACGCAGTATTTT | CATSDFGAGTSTDTQYF | TRBV24-1 | once | TRBJ2-3 | -
TGTGCCAGCAGACCGGGACAGAACAATCAGCCCCAGCATTTT | CASRPGQNNQPQHF | TRBV6-6 | many | TRBJ1-5 | TRBD1
TGTGCCAGCGCCAGGACAGGGGGATTCGAGCAGTACTTC | CASARTGGFEQYF | TRBV2 | - | TRBJ2-7 | TRBD1
TGTGCCAGCAGTTTTAATAGTCTTTACGAGCAGTACTTC | CASSFNSLYEQYF | TRBV28 | - | TRBJ2-7 | -
TGTGCCAGCAGCTTAGCAGTCCCCTCGGGAAATGAGCAGTTCTTC | CASSLAVPSGNEQFF | TRBV7-2 | once | TRBJ2-1 | -
TGTGCCAGCAGTTACTCGAGGGGGTCAACCTACGAGCAGTACTTC | CASSYSRGSTYEQYF | TRBV6-5 | - | TRBJ2-7 | -
TGTGCCAGCAGCCAAGAAAGGGACGCATTAGGCACTGAAGCTTTCTTT | CASSQERDALGTEAFF | TRBV14 | - | TRBJ1-1 | -
TGTGCCACCAGTGATTTGGGTCGGGGGATGGACGAGCAGTACTTC | CATSDLGRGMDEQYF | TRBV24-1 | - | TRBJ2-7 | -
TGTGCCAGCAGCCCGTGGACAGGGTACAATGAGCAGTTCTTC | CASSPWTGYNEQFF | TRBV5-4 | - | TRBJ2-1 | TRBD1
TGTGCCAGCAGCCCTGGACAGGGGGTTTTTGCCGGGACTGAAGCTTTCTTT | CASSPGQGVFAGTEAFF | TRBV5-4 | - | TRBJ1-1 | TRBD1
TGCGCCAGCAGCCCGGACAGGGCTCGACAGCCCCAGCATTTT | CASSPDRARQPQHF | TRBV4-3 | - | TRBJ1-5 | TRBD1
TGTGCCTGGGCTAACCCCGGGACAGTGAACACTGAAGCTTTCTTT | CAWANPGTVNTEAFF | TRBV30 | - | TRBJ1-1 | TRBD1
TGTGCCTGGAGTAGGGGGACAGGACTCCCCGAGCAGTACTTC | CAWSRGTGLPEQYF | TRBV30 | medium-sized | TRBJ2-7 | TRBD1
TGTGCCAGCAGCGTAATACAGGCAGGCGAGCAGTACTTC | CASSVIQAGEQYF | TRBV9 | - | TRBJ2-7 | -
TGTGCCAGCAGCACAAACAATCAGCCCCAGCATTTT | CASSTNNQPQHF | TRBV21-1 | few | TRBJ1-5 | -